This entry concerns a single T cell receptor beta chain. The data derive from a study of blood T cell repertoires in COVID-19. In the study overall: Acute and convalescent COVID-19 samples came from the United States, Italy and Spain. Sources were T cells, B-cell-depleted T cells, or PBMCs; the material itself was cDNA or gDNA.

As processed by the authors: By means of reference gene primer amplification, nucleated cell counts were estimated. Sequencing was performed with immunoSEQ multiplex PCR; in TCRdb, only in-frame clones are kept and a portion is missing. That table furnishes V, J and clone size, whereas the DNA furnished D and trimming. This sample yields 70,000 to 95,000 clones, of which 88% are seen a single time; around 5% belongs to the top ten. The receptor was derived from a woman older than 75 with active COVID-19. Sequenced sample: peripheral blood.

CDR3 sequence: CASGQGVSTEAFF. The CDR3 bases are TGCGCCAGCGGACAGGGGGTGAGCACTGAAGCTTTCTTT. The chain has TRBV5-1 and TRBJ1-1; 10 positions agree with TRBD1. In germline, CDR1 is SGHRS, CDR2 YFSETQ. The CDR3 is made up of 13 amino acids. Trimming cost V 7 bases and J 4 bases; bases outside gene matches: 4.